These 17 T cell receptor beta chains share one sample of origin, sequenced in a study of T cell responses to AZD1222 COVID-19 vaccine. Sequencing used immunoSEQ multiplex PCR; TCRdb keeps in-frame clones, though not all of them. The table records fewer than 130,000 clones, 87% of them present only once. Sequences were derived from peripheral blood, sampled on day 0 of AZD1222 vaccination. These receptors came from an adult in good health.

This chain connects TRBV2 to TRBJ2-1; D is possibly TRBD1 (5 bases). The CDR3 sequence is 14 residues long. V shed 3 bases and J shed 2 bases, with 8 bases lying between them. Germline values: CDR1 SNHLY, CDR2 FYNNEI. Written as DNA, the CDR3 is TGTGCCAGCAGTGACAGGGTAACCTACAATGAGCAGTTCTTC. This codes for CASSDRVTYNEQFF.

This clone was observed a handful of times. This CDR3 reads CASSPQGGIATNEKLFF. Written as DNA, the CDR3 is TGTGCCAGCAGCCCCCAGGGAGGTATTGCAACTAATGAAAAACTGTTTTTT. V is TRBV9 and J is TRBJ1-4, with D maybe TRBD1 (5 bases). The germline V gene has CDR1 SGDLS and CDR2 YYNGEE. Trimming removed 4 bases at V and 0 bases at J, with 16 bases between. The CDR3 totals 17 residues.

CDR3 nucleotide sequence: TGTGCCACCAGCAGAGATCCTGGAGGTTGGTACGAGCAGTACTTC. Residues: CATSRDPGGWYEQYF. This chain joins TRBV15 and TRBJ2-7; TRBD2 is a possible D gene (5 bases). The CDR3 runs 15 residues. Trimming removed 0 bases at V and 4 bases at J, with 13 bases between. The V gene's germline CDR1 is LNHNV and CDR2 YYDKDF (reference sequence).

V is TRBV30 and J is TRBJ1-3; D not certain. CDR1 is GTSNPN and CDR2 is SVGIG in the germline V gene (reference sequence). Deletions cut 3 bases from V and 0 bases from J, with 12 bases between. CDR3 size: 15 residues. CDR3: CAWSAGSTSGNTIYF. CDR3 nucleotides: TGTGCCTGGAGCGCTGGCAGCACCTCTGGAAACACCATATATTTT.

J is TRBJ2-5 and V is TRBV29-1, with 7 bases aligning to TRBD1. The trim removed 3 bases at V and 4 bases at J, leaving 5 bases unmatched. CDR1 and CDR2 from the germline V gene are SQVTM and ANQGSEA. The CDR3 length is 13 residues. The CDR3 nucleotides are TGCAGCGTTGAGAGACAGGGCACAGAGACCCAGTACTTC. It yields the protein CSVERQGTETQYF.

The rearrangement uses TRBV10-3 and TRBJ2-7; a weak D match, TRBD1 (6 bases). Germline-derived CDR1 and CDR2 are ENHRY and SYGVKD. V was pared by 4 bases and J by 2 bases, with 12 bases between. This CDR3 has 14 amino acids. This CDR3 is CAISGGQQTYEQYF. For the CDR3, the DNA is TGTGCCATCAGTGGAGGACAGCAAACCTACGAGCAGTACTTC.

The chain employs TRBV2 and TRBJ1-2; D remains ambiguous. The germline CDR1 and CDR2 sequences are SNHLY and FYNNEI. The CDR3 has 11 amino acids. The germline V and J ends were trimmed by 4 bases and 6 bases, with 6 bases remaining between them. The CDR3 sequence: CASSVGDGYTF. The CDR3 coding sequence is TGTGCCAGCAGTGTGGGTGATGGCTACACCTTC.

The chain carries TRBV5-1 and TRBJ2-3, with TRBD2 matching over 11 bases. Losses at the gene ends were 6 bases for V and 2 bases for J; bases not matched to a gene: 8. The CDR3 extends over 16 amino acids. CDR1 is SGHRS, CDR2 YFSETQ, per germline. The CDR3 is CASTLAGGRSTDTQYF. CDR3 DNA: TGCGCCAGCACCCTAGCGGGAGGCCGTTCCACAGATACGCAGTATTTT. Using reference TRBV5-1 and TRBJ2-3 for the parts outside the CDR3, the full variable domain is KAGVTQTPRYLIKTRGQQVTLSCSPISGHRSVSWYQQTPGQGLQFLFEYFSETQRNKGNFPGRFSGRQFSNSRSEMNVSTLELGDSALYLCASTLAGGRSTDTQYFGPGTRLTVL.

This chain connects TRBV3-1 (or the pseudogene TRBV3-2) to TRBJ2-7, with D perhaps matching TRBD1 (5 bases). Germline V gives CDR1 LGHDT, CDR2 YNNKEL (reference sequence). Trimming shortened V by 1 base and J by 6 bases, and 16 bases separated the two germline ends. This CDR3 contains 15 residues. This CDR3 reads CASSQAPGKGGEQYF. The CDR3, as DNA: TGTGCCAGCAGCCAAGCTCCAGGGAAGGGCGGCGAGCAGTACTTC.

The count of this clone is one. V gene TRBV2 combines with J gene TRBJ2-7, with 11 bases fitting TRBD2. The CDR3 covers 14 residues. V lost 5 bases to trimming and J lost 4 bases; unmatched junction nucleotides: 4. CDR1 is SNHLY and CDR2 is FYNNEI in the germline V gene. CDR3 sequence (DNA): TGTGCCAGCAGTCGGTCTAGCGGGAGGTACGAGCAGTACTTC. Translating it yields CASSRSSGRYEQYF.

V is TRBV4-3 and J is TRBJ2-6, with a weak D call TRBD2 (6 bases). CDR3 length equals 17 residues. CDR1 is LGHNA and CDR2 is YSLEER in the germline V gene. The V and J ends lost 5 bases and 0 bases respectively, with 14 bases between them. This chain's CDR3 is CASSLDGGGSGANVLTF. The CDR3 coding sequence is TGCGCCAGCAGCTTAGACGGGGGAGGCTCTGGGGCCAACGTCCTGACTTTC.

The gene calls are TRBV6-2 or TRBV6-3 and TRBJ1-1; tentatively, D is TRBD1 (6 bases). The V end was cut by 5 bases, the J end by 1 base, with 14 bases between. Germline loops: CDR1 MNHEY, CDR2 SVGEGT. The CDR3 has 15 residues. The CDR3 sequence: CASSLRDNSNTEAFF. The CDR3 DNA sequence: TGTGCCAGCAGTCTGCGGGACAATTCGAACACTGAAGCTTTCTTT.

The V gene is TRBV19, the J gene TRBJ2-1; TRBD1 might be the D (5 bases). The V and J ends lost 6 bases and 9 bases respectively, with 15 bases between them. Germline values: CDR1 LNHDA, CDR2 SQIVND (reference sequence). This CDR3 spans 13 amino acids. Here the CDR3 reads CASRGQGGIEQFF. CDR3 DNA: TGTGCCAGTAGAGGGCAGGGTGGAATTGAGCAGTTCTTC.

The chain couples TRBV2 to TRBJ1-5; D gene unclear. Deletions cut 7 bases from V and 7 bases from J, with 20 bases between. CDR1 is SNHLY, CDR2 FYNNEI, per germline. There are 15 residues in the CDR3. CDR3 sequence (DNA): TGTGCCAGCAAAAGAGGCCCGGCATCGGGACAGCCCCAGCATTTT. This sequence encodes CASKRGPASGQPQHF.

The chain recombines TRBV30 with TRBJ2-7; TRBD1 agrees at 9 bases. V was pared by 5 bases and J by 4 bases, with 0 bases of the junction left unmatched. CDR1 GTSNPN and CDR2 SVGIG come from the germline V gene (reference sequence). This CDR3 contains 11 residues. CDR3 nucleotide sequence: TGTGCCTGGGGACAGGGGTACGAGCAGTACTTC. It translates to CAWGQGYEQYF.

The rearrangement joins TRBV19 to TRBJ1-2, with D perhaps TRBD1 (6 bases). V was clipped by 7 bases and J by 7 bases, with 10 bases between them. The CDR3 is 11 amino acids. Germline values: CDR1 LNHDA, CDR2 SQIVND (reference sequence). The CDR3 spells CASTDRSGYTF. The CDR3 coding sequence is TGTGCCAGTACCGACAGGAGTGGCTACACCTTC.

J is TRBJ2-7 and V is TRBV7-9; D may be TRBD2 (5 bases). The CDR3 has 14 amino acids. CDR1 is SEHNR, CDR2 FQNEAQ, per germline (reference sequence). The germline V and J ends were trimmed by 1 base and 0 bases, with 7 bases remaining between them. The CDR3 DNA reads TGTGCCAGCAGCTTAGGGACTCTCTCCTACGAGCAGTACTTC. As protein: CASSLGTLSYEQYF. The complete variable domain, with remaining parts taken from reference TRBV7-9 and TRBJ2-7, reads DTGVSQNPRHKITKRGQNVTFRCDPISEHNRLYWYRQTLGQGPEFLTYFQNEAQLEKSRLLSDRFSAERPKGSFSTLEIQRTEQGDSAMYLCASSLGTLSYEQYFGPGTRLTVT.